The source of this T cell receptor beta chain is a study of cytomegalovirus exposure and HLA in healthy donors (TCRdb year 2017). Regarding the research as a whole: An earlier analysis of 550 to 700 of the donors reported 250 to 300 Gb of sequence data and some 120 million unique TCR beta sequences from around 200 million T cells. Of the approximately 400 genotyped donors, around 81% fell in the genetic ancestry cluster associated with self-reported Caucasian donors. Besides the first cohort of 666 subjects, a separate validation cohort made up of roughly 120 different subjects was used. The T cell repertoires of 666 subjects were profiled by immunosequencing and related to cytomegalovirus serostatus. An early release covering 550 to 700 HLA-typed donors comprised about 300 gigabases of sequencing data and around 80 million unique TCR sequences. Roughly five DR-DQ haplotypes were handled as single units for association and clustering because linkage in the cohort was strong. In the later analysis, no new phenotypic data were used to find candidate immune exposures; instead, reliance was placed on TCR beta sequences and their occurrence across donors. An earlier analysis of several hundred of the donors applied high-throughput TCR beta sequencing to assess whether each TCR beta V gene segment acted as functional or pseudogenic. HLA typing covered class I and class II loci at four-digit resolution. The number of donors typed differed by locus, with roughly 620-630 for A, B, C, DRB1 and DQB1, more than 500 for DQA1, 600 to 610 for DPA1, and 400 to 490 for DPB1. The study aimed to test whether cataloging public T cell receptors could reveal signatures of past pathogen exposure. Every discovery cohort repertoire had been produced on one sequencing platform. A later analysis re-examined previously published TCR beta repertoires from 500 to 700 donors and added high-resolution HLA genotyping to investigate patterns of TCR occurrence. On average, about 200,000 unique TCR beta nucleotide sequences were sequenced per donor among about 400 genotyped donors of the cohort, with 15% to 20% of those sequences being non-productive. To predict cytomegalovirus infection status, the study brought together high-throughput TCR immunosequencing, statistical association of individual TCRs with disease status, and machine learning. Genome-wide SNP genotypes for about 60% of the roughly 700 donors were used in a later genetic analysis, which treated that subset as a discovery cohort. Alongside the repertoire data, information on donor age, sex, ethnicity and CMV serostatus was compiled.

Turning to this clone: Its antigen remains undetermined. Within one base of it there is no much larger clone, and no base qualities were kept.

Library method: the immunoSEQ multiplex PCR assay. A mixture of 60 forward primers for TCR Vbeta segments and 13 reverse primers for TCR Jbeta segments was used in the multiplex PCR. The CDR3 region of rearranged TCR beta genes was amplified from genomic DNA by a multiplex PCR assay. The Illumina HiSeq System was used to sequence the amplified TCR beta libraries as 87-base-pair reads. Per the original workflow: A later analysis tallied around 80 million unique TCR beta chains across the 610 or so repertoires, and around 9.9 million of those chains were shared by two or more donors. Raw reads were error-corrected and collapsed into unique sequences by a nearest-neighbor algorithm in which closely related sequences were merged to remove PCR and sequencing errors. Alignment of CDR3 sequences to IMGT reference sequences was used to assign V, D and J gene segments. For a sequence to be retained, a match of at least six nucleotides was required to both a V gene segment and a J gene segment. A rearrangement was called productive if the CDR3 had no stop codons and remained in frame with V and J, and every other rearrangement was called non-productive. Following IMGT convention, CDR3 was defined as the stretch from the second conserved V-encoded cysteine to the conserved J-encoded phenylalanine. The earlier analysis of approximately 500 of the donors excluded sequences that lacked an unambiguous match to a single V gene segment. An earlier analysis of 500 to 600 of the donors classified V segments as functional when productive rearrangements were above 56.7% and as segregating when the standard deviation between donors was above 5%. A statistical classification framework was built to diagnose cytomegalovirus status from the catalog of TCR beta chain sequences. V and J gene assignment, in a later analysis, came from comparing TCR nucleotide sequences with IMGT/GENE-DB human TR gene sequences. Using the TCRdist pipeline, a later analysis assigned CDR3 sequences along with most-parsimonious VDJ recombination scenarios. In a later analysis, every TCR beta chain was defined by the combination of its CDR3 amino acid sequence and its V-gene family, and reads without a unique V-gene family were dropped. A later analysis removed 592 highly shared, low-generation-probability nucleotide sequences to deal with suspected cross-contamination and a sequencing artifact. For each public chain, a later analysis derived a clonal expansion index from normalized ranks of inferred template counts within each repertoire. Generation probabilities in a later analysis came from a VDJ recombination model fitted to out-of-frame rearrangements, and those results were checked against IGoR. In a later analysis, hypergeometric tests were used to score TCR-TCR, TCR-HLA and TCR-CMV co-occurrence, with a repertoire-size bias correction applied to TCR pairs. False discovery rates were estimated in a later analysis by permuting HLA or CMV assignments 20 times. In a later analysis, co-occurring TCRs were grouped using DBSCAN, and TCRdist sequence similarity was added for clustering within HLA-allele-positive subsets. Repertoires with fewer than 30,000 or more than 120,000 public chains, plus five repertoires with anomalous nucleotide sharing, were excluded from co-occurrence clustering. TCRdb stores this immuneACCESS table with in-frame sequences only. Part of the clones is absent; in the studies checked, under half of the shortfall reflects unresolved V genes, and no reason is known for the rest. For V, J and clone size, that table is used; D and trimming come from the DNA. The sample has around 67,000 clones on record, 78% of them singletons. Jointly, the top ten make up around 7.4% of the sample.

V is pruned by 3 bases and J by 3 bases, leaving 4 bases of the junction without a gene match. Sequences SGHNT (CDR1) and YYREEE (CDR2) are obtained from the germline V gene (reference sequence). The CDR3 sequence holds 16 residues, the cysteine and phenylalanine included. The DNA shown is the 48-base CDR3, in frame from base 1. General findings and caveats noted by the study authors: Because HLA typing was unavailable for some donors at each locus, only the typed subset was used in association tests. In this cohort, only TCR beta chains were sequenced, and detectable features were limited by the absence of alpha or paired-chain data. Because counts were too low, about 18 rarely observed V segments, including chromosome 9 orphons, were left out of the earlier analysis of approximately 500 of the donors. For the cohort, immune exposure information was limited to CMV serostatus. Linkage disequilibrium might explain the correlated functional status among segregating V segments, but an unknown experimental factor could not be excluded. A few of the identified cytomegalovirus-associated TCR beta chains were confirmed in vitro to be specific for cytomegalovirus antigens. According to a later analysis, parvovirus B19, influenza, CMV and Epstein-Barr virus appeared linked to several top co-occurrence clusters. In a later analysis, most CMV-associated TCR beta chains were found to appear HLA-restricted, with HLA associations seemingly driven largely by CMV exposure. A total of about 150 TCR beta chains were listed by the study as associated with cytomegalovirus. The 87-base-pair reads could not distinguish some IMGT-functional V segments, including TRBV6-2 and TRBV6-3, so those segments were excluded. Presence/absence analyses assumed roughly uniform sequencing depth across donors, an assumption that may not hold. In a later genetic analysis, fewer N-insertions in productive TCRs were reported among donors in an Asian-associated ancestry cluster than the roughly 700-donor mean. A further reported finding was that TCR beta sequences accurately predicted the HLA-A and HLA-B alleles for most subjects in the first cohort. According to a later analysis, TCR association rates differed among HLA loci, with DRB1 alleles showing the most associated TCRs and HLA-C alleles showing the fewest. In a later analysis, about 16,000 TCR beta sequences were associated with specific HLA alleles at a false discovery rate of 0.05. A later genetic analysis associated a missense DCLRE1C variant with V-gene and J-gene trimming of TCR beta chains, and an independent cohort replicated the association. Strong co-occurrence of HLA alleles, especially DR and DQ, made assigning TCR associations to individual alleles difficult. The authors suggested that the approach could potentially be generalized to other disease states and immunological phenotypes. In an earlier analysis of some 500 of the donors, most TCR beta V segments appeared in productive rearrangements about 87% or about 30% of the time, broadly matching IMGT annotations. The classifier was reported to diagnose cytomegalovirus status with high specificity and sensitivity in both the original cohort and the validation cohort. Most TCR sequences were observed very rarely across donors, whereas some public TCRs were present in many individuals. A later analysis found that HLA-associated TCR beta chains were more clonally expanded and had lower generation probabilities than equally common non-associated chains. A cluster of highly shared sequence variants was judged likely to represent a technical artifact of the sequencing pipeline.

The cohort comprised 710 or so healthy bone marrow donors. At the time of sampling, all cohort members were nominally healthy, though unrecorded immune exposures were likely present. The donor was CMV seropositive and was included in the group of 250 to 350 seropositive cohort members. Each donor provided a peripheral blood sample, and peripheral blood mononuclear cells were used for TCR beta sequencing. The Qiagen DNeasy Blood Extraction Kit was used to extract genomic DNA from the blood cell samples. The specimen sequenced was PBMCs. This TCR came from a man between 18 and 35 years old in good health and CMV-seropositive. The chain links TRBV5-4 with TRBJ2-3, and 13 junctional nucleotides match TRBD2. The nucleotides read TGTGCCAGCAGCTCCCGGACTAGCGGGAGAACAGATACGCAGTATTTT. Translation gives CASSSRTSGRTDTQYF. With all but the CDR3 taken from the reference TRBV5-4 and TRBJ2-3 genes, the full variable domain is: ETGVTQSPTHLIKTRGQQVTLRCSSQSGHNTVSWYQQALGQGPQFIFQYYREEENGRGNFPPRFSGLQFPNYSSELNVNALELDDSALYLCASSSRTSGRTDTQYFGPGTRLTVL.